This TCR beta chain was captured in a study of patients and donors after allogeneic stem cell transplantation. Trimming cost V 6 bases and J 5 bases; bases outside gene matches: 15. The CDR3 is 16 residues long. Germline CDR1 and CDR2: SGHAT and FQNNGV. TCRdb passed the RT-PCR reads through MiXCR, listing each CDR3 protein once. The table lists about a million distinct CDR3 sequences, roughly 17% of them singletons. The receptor was isolated from a human donor who was either an allogeneic HSCT recipient or a stem cell or donor lymphocyte infusion donor (not recorded which). It is not recorded whose cells these are; they may come from a transplant donor. Input material: blood, either unsorted or a sorted T cell fraction (not recorded which). The gene calls are TRBV11-2 and TRBJ2-5; 7 bases are a match to TRBD2. The CDR3 DNA is TGTGCCAGCAGTTCTAAGCGGGGAGTTATAGCGGAGACCCAGTACTTC. The encoded protein is CASSSKRGVIAETQYF. The whole variable domain, filled in from reference TRBV11-2 and TRBJ2-5, reads EAGVAQSPRYKIIEKRQSVAFWCNPISGHATLYWYQQILGQGPKLLIQFQNNGVVDDSQLPKDRFSAERLKGVDSTLKIQPAKLEDSAVYLCASSSKRGVIAETQYFGPGTRLLVL.